These T cell receptor beta chains were read from a single sample in a study of OX40 agonist ivuxolimab in advanced cancers. The protocol was immunoSEQ multiplex PCR, while the TCRdb copy is restricted to in-frame clones and leaves out a portion. The sample yields approximately 70,000 clones, about 91% seen once. This material consisted of CD4+ or CD8+ T cells sorted from blood, taken in a trial of the OX40 agonist ivuxolimab. The receptors originated from an adult with an advanced solid tumor such as melanoma, head and neck, liver or kidney cancer. The CDR3 runs from the conserved cysteine through the conserved F or W. The D gene is left open where the match is weak. The size field is filled for only some rows; it gives once, few, many or a size class.

cdr3_aa cdr3_nt j_call d_call clone_size v_call cdr3_length
CASSPTGVSNQPQHF TGTGCCAGCTCACCGACAGGGGTTAGCAATCAGCCCCAGCATTTT TRBJ1-5 TRBD1 . TRBV18 15
CASSLRDFSNEKLFF TGTGCCAGCAGCTTGCGGGACTTTTCTAATGAAAAACTGTTTTTT TRBJ1-4 . . TRBV5-4 15
CASSTAGQLSRGYTF TGTGCCAGCAGTACCGCGGGACAGCTCTCGAGGGGCTACACCTTC TRBJ1-2 TRBD1 . TRBV2 15
CASRATLEGFYEQYF TGTGCCAGCAGAGCTACTCTCGAGGGGTTTTACGAGCAGTACTTC TRBJ2-7 . . TRBV6-5 15
CASSIFRNWDYGYTF TGTGCCAGTAGTATCTTTCGAAATTGGGACTATGGCTACACCTTC TRBJ1-2 . . TRBV19 15
CASSEAVAGGETDTQYF TGTGCCAGCAGTGAAGCGGTTGCAGGGGGCGAGACAGATACGCAGTATTTT TRBJ2-3 TRBD1 . TRBV2 17
CSVGGGNANEQFF TGCAGCGTTGGTGGGGGGAACGCCAATGAGCAGTTCTTC TRBJ2-1 . . TRBV29-1 13
CASSLGGSGGANTGELFF TGTGCCAGCAGCTTGGGTGGTAGCGGGGGGGCTAACACCGGGGAGCTGTTTTTT TRBJ2-2 TRBD2 . TRBV5-4 18
CASSIGAVQETQYF TGTGCCAGTAGTATAGGGGCAGTCCAAGAGACCCAGTACTTC TRBJ2-5 . . TRBV19 14
CASSLEAGFDEQFF TGCGCCAGCAGCTTGGAGGCAGGGTTCGATGAGCAGTTCTTC TRBJ2-1 . . TRBV5-1 14
CASSMSLAGGHEQYF TGTGCCAGCTCAATGTCACTAGCGGGGGGGCACGAGCAGTACTTC TRBJ2-7 TRBD2 . TRBV18 15
CASKGQWRYGYTF TGTGCCAGTAAAGGACAGTGGAGATATGGCTACACCTTC TRBJ1-2 . . TRBV7-9 13
CASSLREGSLNEKLFF TGCGCCAGCAGTCTCCGCGAGGGGAGTCTTAATGAAAAACTGTTTTTT TRBJ1-4 . . TRBV4-1 16
CAWSRGGNGYTF TGTGCCTGGAGTAGGGGGGGGAATGGCTACACCTTC TRBJ1-2 . . TRBV30 12
CASSLGFQGVNTGELFF TGTGCCAGCAGCTTGGGATTCCAGGGGGTGAACACCGGGGAGCTGTTTTTT TRBJ2-2 TRBD1 . TRBV5-4 17
CASSPQGVNTEAFF TGTGCCAGCTCACCTCAAGGGGTGAACACTGAAGCTTTCTTT TRBJ1-1 . . TRBV18 14
CASSLFREVGFSHTEAFF TGTGCCAGCAGTTTATTCAGGGAGGTCGGTTTTTCCCACACTGAAGCTTTCTTT TRBJ1-1 . . TRBV27 18
CASSSDSYNEQFF TGTGCCAGCAGTTCCGACAGCTACAATGAGCAGTTCTTC TRBJ2-1 . . TRBV6-6 13
CASSTLQGYEQYF TGTGCCAGCAGCACCTTACAGGGGTACGAGCAGTACTTC TRBJ2-7 TRBD1 . TRBV7-2 13
CASSEGVLNSNEKLFF TGTGCCAGCAGTGAAGGGGTACTAAACTCTAATGAAAAACTGTTTTTT TRBJ1-4 . . TRBV2 16
CASNWRGGTETQYF TGTGCCAGCAACTGGCGGGGGGGCACGGAGACCCAGTACTTC TRBJ2-5 TRBD2 . TRBV9 14
CASSWGTGEGEKLFF TGCGCCAGCAGCTGGGGGACAGGGGAAGGCGAAAAACTGTTTTTT TRBJ1-4 TRBD1 . TRBV5-1 15
CATSRTASPTDTQYF TGTGCCACCAGCAGGACGGCTAGCCCCACAGATACGCAGTATTTT TRBJ2-3 . . TRBV15 15
CASKMLGTGVPDTQYF TGCGCCAGCAAGATGCTGGGGACAGGGGTTCCAGATACGCAGTATTTT TRBJ2-3 TRBD1 . TRBV5-1 16
CASSSGNTIYF TGTGCCAGCAGCTCTGGAAACACCATATATTTT TRBJ1-3 . few TRBV7-8 11
CASSLQGGFTDTQYF TGTGCCAGCAGTCTACAGGGGGGCTTCACAGATACGCAGTATTTT TRBJ2-3 TRBD1 . TRBV6-5 15
CASSIGTEILNSPLHF TGTGCCAGTAGTATTGGGACAGAAATTCTGAATTCACCCCTCCACTTT TRBJ1-6 TRBD1 few TRBV19 16
CASSSKGQGRGGELFF TGTGCCAGCAGTTCTAAGGGACAGGGAAGAGGCGGGGAGCTGTTTTTT TRBJ2-2 TRBD1 . TRBV6-5 16
CASSMGGAEGETQYF TGTGCCAGCAGCATGGGGGGAGCGGAAGGAGAGACCCAGTACTTC TRBJ2-5 . . TRBV5-4 15
CAWSVGARGTEAFF TGTGCCTGGAGTGTAGGGGCGCGGGGCACTGAAGCTTTCTTT TRBJ1-1 . few TRBV30 14
CASSVQPTGNLEAFF TGTGCCAGCAGCGTTCAACCGACAGGGAATCTTGAAGCTTTCTTT TRBJ1-1 TRBD1 . TRBV6-1 15
CASSSRDNSYEQYF TGCGCCAGCAGCTCCCGGGACAACTCCTACGAGCAGTACTTC TRBJ2-7 . . TRBV5-1 14
CASGASYNSPLHF TGCGCCAGCGGAGCCTCCTATAATTCACCCCTCCACTTT TRBJ1-6 . . TRBV5-1 13
CASSPRLGTSNTEAFF TGTGCCAGCAGTCCGCGCCTTGGGACATCTAACACTGAAGCTTTCTTT TRBJ1-1 . . TRBV6-6 16
CASSEAESTEAFF TGTGCCAGCAGTGAAGCAGAGTCCACTGAAGCTTTCTTT TRBJ1-1 . . TRBV6-1 13
CASSLTPVNSPLHF TGTGCCAGCAGCCTGACTCCGGTAAATTCACCCCTCCACTTT TRBJ1-6 . . TRBV7-8 14
CASSVATGPYTEAFF TGTGCCAGCAGCGTAGCGACAGGGCCCTACACTGAAGCTTTCTTT TRBJ1-1 TRBD1 . TRBV9 15
CSVQGTNTEAFF TGCAGCGTACAGGGGACGAACACTGAAGCTTTCTTT TRBJ1-1 TRBD1 . TRBV29-1 12
CASIPNGTGHGYTF TGTGCCAGCATCCCGAACGGGACAGGCCATGGCTACACCTTC TRBJ1-2 TRBD1 . TRBV9 14
CASSLGTVAGTHGDTQYF TGTGCCAGCAGCTTAGGGACAGTAGCGGGGACTCATGGAGATACGCAGTATTTT TRBJ2-3 TRBD2 . TRBV7-6 18
CASSLETGANEKLFF TGCGCCAGCAGCTTGGAGACAGGGGCTAATGAAAAACTGTTTTTT TRBJ1-4 TRBD1 . TRBV5-1 15
CASSLLGWAEAFF TGTGCCAGCAGCTTGTTGGGTTGGGCTGAAGCTTTCTTT TRBJ1-1 . . TRBV5-8 13
CASSLGPNQPQHF TGTGCCAGCAGCTTAGGACCCAATCAGCCCCAGCATTTT TRBJ1-5 . . TRBV7-8 13
CASSPGTASGNTIYF TGTGCCAGCTCCCCAGGGACCGCCTCTGGAAACACCATATATTTT TRBJ1-3 . . TRBV5-4 15